Below, one TCR beta chain is given with its context. What this receptor recognizes is not known. Base quality data are lacking; no much larger clone is found one base away. After removal of 0 bases from V and 0 bases from J, the junction retains 6 bases not matched to a gene. Counted from cysteine to phenylalanine, this CDR3 has 17 amino acids. CDR3 DNA is the only sequence kept; it has 51 bases, read in frame from the first base. The germline V gene sets CDR1 to SNHLY and CDR2 to FYNNEI. The donors were healthy, HIV-negative adults who had no recently reported acute infections or vaccinations. Every donor was a Caucasian adult residing in Nashville, Tennessee, USA. CD4+ T cells were enriched by magnetic negative selection; naive cells were then positively selected on CD45RA, and the negative fraction formed the memory subset. Blood was collected by leukapheresis, and PBMCs were isolated by Ficoll-Histopaque density gradient centrifugation and then cryopreserved in liquid nitrogen vapor phase. Analytical flow cytometry was used to check the purity and quantity of every magnetically sorted T cell population. Genomic DNA was isolated from every sorted fraction and measured by UV absorbance on a Nanodrop 2000c.

This sample is drawn from a study of shared clonotypes between healthy human individuals (dated by TCRdb to about 2020). For the wider study: The cohort included a few men and a couple of women between 18 and 49 years of age. For each donor, CD4 naive and CD4 memory were each run on three plates, CD8 naive on two plates, and CD8 memory on one plate. To estimate repertoire size and how much clonotype sharing occurs between individuals, the study deeply sequenced the blood TCR repertoires of about five healthy adults. To increase sequencing depth and limit assay-specific biases, different laboratories used diverse techniques to prepare libraries and sequence TCR repertoires. Between about 0.8 and 9 billion PBMCs per donor were obtained by leukapheresis.

Using the deep immunoSEQ assay, TCR CDR3 regions were amplified from genomic DNA by multiplex PCR. Extracted genomic DNA from each cell subset was distributed evenly across all wells of several immunoSEQ 96-well plates, and each plate was treated as a replicate. For sorted subsets, 150 to 250 ng genomic DNA, equal to approximately 30,000 T cell genomes, was loaded into each replicate PCR. Purified libraries were quantified with a Qubit 3.0 fluorometer, sized on a Bioanalyzer 2100, and re-quantified with the KAPA Library Quantification kit. Every immunoSEQ 96-well plate was sequenced on a separate single-read 150-cycle Illumina NextSeq 550 flow cell. Regarding the original processing steps: Because the immunoSEQ output included only junctional sequences and no quality scores, the filtering could not be the same as the filtering used for full-length reads. To assign V/J genes and CDR3, sequences were annotated against IMGT germline references using PyIR, a Python wrapper for IgBLAST v1.9. Reads were removed for weak V/J assignments (E-value above 1e-6), missing CDR3, stop codons, out-of-frame junctions, or ambiguous translated residues. A V3J clonotype was defined by an identical inferred V gene, J gene, and CDR3 amino acid sequence. The percentage overlap between two repertoires was calculated by dividing the number of shared unique clonotypes by the size of the smaller repertoire. Repertoire richness was assessed with RTK rarefaction, the Chao1 estimator, and Recon v2.1 estimates of unobserved clonotypes. OLGA was used to compute generation probabilities for all TCRbeta clonotypes that the gDNA method yielded from four donors. The table was pulled from immuneACCESS by TCRdb, which kept in-frame rearrangements only. Such tables lose some clones; where checked, under half of the loss comes from unresolved V genes, and the rest has no known cause. The V and J calls and clone size are taken from that table; D and trimming were inferred from the DNA. The sample table holds approximately 250,000 clones, of which under 80% were seen once. Of the sample, 11% falls within the top ten clones.

What the authors observed across the whole study: Rarefaction of sorted-subset datasets indicated incomplete sequencing despite the large sequencing depth. Pairwise subsampling indicated that sequencing depth was expected to affect the degree of clonotype sharing among donors. The genetic and exposure-history diversity represented was limited by the small number of donors. About 5% of naive CD4, around 4% of naive CD8, approximately 2% of memory CD4, and 0.35% to 0.5% of memory CD8 clonotypes were shared across several donors. Compared with non-shared clonotypes, clonotypes shared by all four sorted-subset donors had higher generation probabilities. Sampling was restricted to blood, and TCR repertoires in tissues likely differ from the TCR repertoires found in blood. Naive subsets generally had larger estimated clonotype richness than memory subsets.

This sequence originates from a man younger than 45 in good health. The sequencing sample was made of memory CD4+ T cells sorted from blood. In the paper's terms, the cell subset or site label means: CD45RA-negative fraction. The chain is made from TRBV2 and TRBJ1-2, and 8 bases in between align with TRBD1. The CDR3 region: CASSEAGTGYANYGYTF. The DNA reads TGTGCCAGCAGTGAAGCGGGGACAGGCTACGCTAACTATGGCTACACCTTC.